A selection of T cell receptor beta chains follows, all from one sample in a study of cytomegalovirus exposure and HLA in healthy donors. Method: immunoSEQ multiplex PCR; TCRdb's copy keeps in-frame clones and lacks some. Here the sample spans approximately 80,000 clones, 73% being singletons. Sequences were obtained from PBMCs. Receptors originate from a middle-aged woman in good health and CMV-seropositive. CDR3s include the opening cysteine and the closing phenylalanine or tryptophan. Not every row has a clone size; where given, it reads once, few, many or a size class.

TRBJ2-5	once	TRBV7-2	CASSTSQETQYF
TRBJ2-6	NA	TRBV7-2	CASSRQPGSGANVLTF
TRBJ2-3	large	TRBV11-2	CASSVPGQGLGTQYF
TRBJ1-2	NA	TRBV30	CAWSAIAKTTGSFGGYTF
TRBJ1-4	few	TRBV6-6	CASSQRLTGTNEKLFF
NA	NA	TRBV5-6	CASSLRLGLNEQYF
TRBJ2-1	few	TRBV4-3	CASSQAAWGAGADEQFF
TRBJ2-6	NA	TRBV10-3	CAISEQGSGANVLTF
TRBJ1-2	NA	TRBV30	CAWSVGWYGYTF
TRBJ1-1	NA	TRBV28	CASRQGAAEAFF
TRBJ1-1	few	TRBV5-1	CASSLEGVGTEAFF
TRBJ1-1	few	TRBV5-1	CASALAGDTEAFF
TRBJ1-1	medium-sized	TRBV6-4	CASSDSQNTEAFF
TRBJ2-7	NA	TRBV6-5	CASSPDWDTGYEQYF
TRBJ2-2	NA	TRBV29-1	CSVESSGSNTGELFF
TRBJ1-2	once	TRBV18	CASSLLEMSSNYGYTF
TRBJ2-2	NA	TRBV6-6	CASDRSSGELFF
TRBJ1-6	once	TRBV6-6	CASSYSTQGSSPLHF
TRBJ2-3	NA	TRBV6-5	CASGFQGAADTQYF
TRBJ1-6	NA	TRBV2	CATPRGSSYNSPLHF
TRBJ1-5	NA	TRBV28	CASSPPRGARPQHF
TRBJ1-1	NA	TRBV7-8	CASSSQAGNTEAFF
TRBJ2-7	NA	TRBV7-3	CASSFAGTRSYEQYF
TRBJ1-2	few	TRBV19	CASSDRSYGYTF
TRBJ2-1	NA	TRBV7-6	CASSTGPGLATFEVYNEQFF
TRBJ2-7	NA	TRBV6-1	CASSLQILIYEQYF
TRBJ2-1	NA	TRBV28	CASSFNPLRGQFF
TRBJ2-1	NA	TRBV5-1	CASSFPSGMNEQFF
TRBJ1-6	NA	TRBV28	CASSLSPRPLHF
TRBJ1-1	NA	TRBV4-3	CASSQDHSGTEAFF
TRBJ2-3	NA	TRBV4-1	CASSQSQDTQYF
TRBJ1-1	NA	TRBV9	CASSVDITRNTEAFF
TRBJ2-4	once	TRBV25-1	CASSVGGAKNIQYF
TRBJ1-3	NA	TRBV4-3	CASSQVDTRGGSGNTIYF
TRBJ2-6	NA	TRBV27	CASSPDRASGANVLTF
TRBJ1-1	once	TRBV12-5	CASGFRPRDTEAFF
TRBJ1-1	NA	TRBV28	CASSVLQGYTEAFF
TRBJ2-2	NA	TRBV7-2	CASSLVVGELFF
TRBJ1-2	NA	TRBV6-1	CASSDRGRNGYTF
TRBJ2-1	NA	TRBV4-1	CASSQPGQGINEQFF
TRBJ2-2	NA	TRBV27	CASGQRPNQPNTGELFF
TRBJ2-1	NA	TRBV27	CASSLGQGSSYNEQFF
TRBJ1-1	NA	TRBV15	CATSLQGGNTEAFF
TRBJ2-1	few	TRBV29-1	CSVLEDSYNEQFF
TRBJ1-5	NA	TRBV6-5	CASSRTGGRNQPQHF